These 21 T cell receptor beta chains came from one sample sequenced in a study of T-cell memory formation after mild COVID-19. TCRdb passed the 5' RACE reads through MiXCR, listing each CDR3 protein once. In the table there are 340,000 or so distinct CDR3 sequences, approximately 12% of which are singletons. Sequenced sample: PBMCs or a T cell subset sorted from them (not recorded which). These receptors all come from a young man who had mild COVID-19 (a few samples of this study predate the infection). Cell type and time point are not known.

V and J are TRBV20-1 and TRBJ1-2; D might be TRBD1 (5 bases). With 5 bases removed from V and 8 bases from J, the gap between germline ends came to 21 bases. Germline lookup yields CDR1 DFQATT and CDR2 SNEGSKA (reference sequence). This CDR3 has 14 amino acids. Written as DNA, the CDR3 is TGCAGTGCTCGAAACCGGGGGGGAGTGAAGGGCTACACCTTC. Encoded protein: CSARNRGGVKGYTF.

This clonotype was counted only a few times. The chain links TRBV6-6 to TRBJ2-7; D perhaps matches TRBD1 (5 bases). The germline V and J ends were trimmed by 4 bases and 1 base, with 14 bases remaining between them. CDR1 and CDR2 (germline): MNHNY, SVGAGI (reference sequence). The CDR3 consists of 15 residues. CDR3 nucleotides: TGTGCCAGCAGTTCCACAGGACCCTTTTCCTACGAGCAGTACTTC. This encodes CASSSTGPFSYEQYF.

This chain links TRBV4-3 with TRBJ2-5, with D possibly matching TRBD1 (5 bases). CDR3 length equals 15 residues. V gave up 4 bases and J gave up 5 bases, with 17 bases separating them. CDR1 is LGHNA, CDR2 YSLEER, per germline. The CDR3 protein is CASSRRVAYRETQYF. CDR3 DNA: TGCGCCAGCAGCCGACGTGTGGCCTACAGGGAGACCCAGTACTTC.

The genes are TRBV6-5 and TRBJ1-2; D may be TRBD1 (5 bases). The CDR3 has 15 amino acids. Between the trimmed V and J ends, which lost 0 bases and 5 bases, there was a span of 13 bases. In germline, CDR1 is MNHEY, CDR2 SVGAGI. This CDR3 reads CASSYSINGGYGYTF. The CDR3 DNA reads TGTGCCAGCAGTTACTCGATTAACGGGGGTTATGGCTACACCTTC.

V is TRBV9 and J is TRBJ2-1; the D call may be TRBD1 or TRBD2 (5 bases each). The germline gives CDR1 SGDLS, CDR2 YYNGEE. This CDR3 has 14 amino acids. V dropped 3 bases and J dropped 7 bases, with 14 bases sitting between them. The CDR3 nucleotides are TGTGCCAGCAGCGATTCGGGGTGGGGGAATGAGCAGTTCTTC. Translated: CASSDSGWGNEQFF. Full variable domain (outside the CDR3, taken from reference TRBV9 and TRBJ2-1): DSGVTQTPKHLITATGQRVTLRCSPRSGDLSVYWYQQSLDQGLQFLIQYYNGEERAKGNILERFSAQQFPDLHSELNLSSLELGDSALYFCASSDSGWGNEQFFGPGTRLTVL.

The J gene is TRBJ2-1, the V gene TRBV6-6; D is unclear. This CDR3 comprises 15 residues. Trimming cost V 2 bases and J 8 bases, with 16 bases left between them. Germline-derived CDR1 and CDR2 are MNHNY and SVGAGI (reference sequence). CDR3 region: CASSYQESRRYEQFF. CDR3 in DNA: TGTGCCAGCAGTTACCAAGAATCACGTAGATATGAGCAGTTCTTC.

To note about this clonotype: Its ends do not fully match the called genes, so a read error is possible. This chain joins TRBV6-5 and TRBJ1-5; a possible D gene is TRBD1 (5 bases). The CDR3 extends over 14 amino acids. Germline loops: CDR1 MNHEY, CDR2 SVGAGI. CDR3 amino acids: CASKDSSSRQPQHF. In DNA form, the CDR3 reads TGTGCCAGCAAAGACAGTTCATCTCGTCAGCCACAGCATTTT.

This clonotype was seen more than once but under ten times. The chain recombines TRBV6-1 with TRBJ2-3, with 7 bases aligning to TRBD1. The germline CDR1 and CDR2 sequences are MNHNS and SASEGT. With 5 bases clipped from V and 4 bases from J, the junction kept 3 bases outside the gene matches. The CDR3 length is 13 residues. CDR3 bases: TGTGCCAGCAGTCGACAGGGCCCAGATACGCAGTATTTT. Its protein is CASSRQGPDTQYF.

This clonotype was seen a handful of times. The V and J genes are TRBV11-2 and TRBJ1-1; D is undetermined. Germline CDR1 SGHAT, CDR2 FQNNGV. This CDR3 region has 15 residues. Trimming pared 5 bases from V and 6 bases from J, leaving 19 bases between. In DNA, the CDR3 is TGTGCCAGCAGCCCCTCCCTTGTCGGGTTGGCTGAAGCTTTCTTT. Residues: CASSPSLVGLAEAFF.

Remarks on this clonotype: One end of the junction is discordant with germline, which a read error may explain. The V and J genes are TRBV6-5 and TRBJ2-7, with D perhaps matching TRBD1 (6 bases). Germline-derived CDR1 and CDR2 are MNHEY and SVGAGI. The CDR3 spans 12 residues. The CDR3 nucleotides are TGTGCCAGCAGTTCACAGGGCTACAAGCAGTACTTC. Its translation: CASSSQGYKQYF.

V usage is TRBV7-6 and J usage is TRBJ1-6; 7 bases map to TRBD1. From germline, CDR1 is SGHVS and CDR2 FNYEAQ. V shed 5 bases and J 9 bases; nucleotides not matched to a gene: 7. The CDR3 runs 14 residues. The CDR3 DNA follows: TGTGCCAGCAGCCGAGGGGGCGAGGGTTCACCCCTCCACTTT. Residues: CASSRGGEGSPLHF.

The rearrangement joins TRBV7-9 to TRBJ2-7; D is perhaps TRBD1 (5 bases). The V end lost 3 bases, the J end lost 5 bases, and 17 bases lay between the germline ends. CDR1 and CDR2 (germline): SEHNR, FQNEAQ (reference sequence). The CDR3 has 15 amino acids. The CDR3: CASSLGKGAGDEQYV. CDR3 sequence (DNA): TGTGCCAGCAGCTTGGGGAAAGGGGCCGGAGACGAGCAGTACGTC.

The rearrangement links TRBV12-3 or TRBV12-4 to TRBJ1-6, with D perhaps TRBD1 (5 bases). The length of the CDR3 is 16 residues. Trimming removed 6 bases at V and 2 bases at J, with 14 bases between. The DNA for the CDR3 is TGTGCCAGCAGCGCTACCCGGGGGGCCTATAATTCACCCCTCCACTTT. Its translation: CASSATRGAYNSPLHF.

The CDR3 DNA is TGTGCCAGCAGCCCGTTTGCAGTTAACACTGAAGCTTTCTTT. This sequence encodes CASSPFAVNTEAFF. The rearrangement uses TRBV7-2 and TRBJ1-1; D unclear. CDR3 length: 14 amino acids. V was clipped by 5 bases and J by 2 bases, with 12 bases between them. Germline V lookup: CDR1 SGHTA, CDR2 FQGNSA.

The chain employs TRBV4-1 and TRBJ1-1; TRBD1 agrees at 10 bases. Germline V CDR1 and CDR2: MGHRA, YSYEKL. The CDR3 totals 17 residues. V lost 2 bases to trimming and J lost 12 bases; unmatched junction nucleotides: 18. CDR3: CASSQLPLPGQGTLSFF. CDR3 in DNA: TGCGCCAGCAGCCAACTGCCCTTACCGGGACAGGGGACCCTATCTTTCTTT.

This clonotype showed up just a few times. This rearrangement joins TRBV4-2 to TRBJ2-3; tentatively, D is TRBD2 (7 bases). The CDR3 is made up of 18 amino acids. V lost 5 bases, J lost 0 bases, and 21 bases lay in between. Germline-derived CDR1 and CDR2 are LGHNA and YNFKEQ. The CDR3 protein is CASSARGRGFDSTDTQYF. CDR3 DNA sequence: TGTGCCAGCAGCGCTCGGGGGCGGGGGTTTGATAGCACAGATACGCAGTATTTT.

The chain couples TRBV4-1 to TRBJ1-2, with D tentatively TRBD1 (6 bases). Per the germline V gene, CDR1 is MGHRA and CDR2 is YSYEKL. The CDR3 covers 16 residues. The V end lost 4 bases, the J end lost 2 bases, and 17 bases lay between the germline ends. CDR3 protein: CASSPAGQRQNYGYTF. CDR3 sequence (DNA): TGCGCCAGCAGCCCCGCCGGACAGCGACAGAACTATGGCTACACCTTC.

This clonotype was recorded at least ten times. J is TRBJ1-1 and V is TRBV6-5, with a weak D call TRBD1 (6 bases). Germline V lookup: CDR1 MNHEY, CDR2 SVGAGI. The germline V and J ends were trimmed by 7 bases and 3 bases, with 18 bases remaining between them. This CDR3 comprises 15 residues. CDR3 residues: CASTPRPTGHTEAFF. CDR3 coding DNA: TGTGCCAGCACCCCAAGACCCACAGGGCACACTGAAGCTTTCTTT.

V is TRBV11-2 and J is TRBJ2-4; D not certain. V was trimmed by 5 bases and J by 2 bases, leaving 13 bases between them. This CDR3 has 15 amino acids. The germline gives CDR1 SGHAT, CDR2 FQNNGV. This CDR3 is CASSPSARSKNIQYF. CDR3 DNA sequence: TGTGCCAGCAGCCCGTCGGCCAGGTCCAAAAACATTCAGTACTTC.

This chain links TRBV28 with TRBJ1-5; perhaps TRBD1 as D (6 bases). The CDR3 sequence is 15 residues long. V was shortened by 6 bases and J by 6 bases, with 18 bases between the two germline ends. The germline CDR1 and CDR2 sequences are MDHEN and SYDVKM. Written as DNA, the CDR3 is TGTGCCAGCAGCTCGGCGGGGGGCACGAGTCAGCCCCAGCATTTT. Its protein is CASSSAGGTSQPQHF.

This clonotype was recorded a few times. The rearrangement joins TRBV12-3 or TRBV12-4 to TRBJ2-3; 10 bases fit TRBD2. V shed 2 bases and J 8 bases; nucleotides not matched to a gene: 10. The CDR3 is made up of 16 amino acids. CDR3 bases: TGTGCCAGCAGTTTACCTTCAGCGGGGGGGGCCGGTACGCAGTATTTT. Encoded protein: CASSLPSAGGAGTQYF.